This T cell receptor (beta chain) is drawn from a study of TIL therapy for anti-PD-1-resistant metastatic lung cancer. Trimming removed 3 bases from V and 2 bases from J, with 5 bases in between. Looked up from germline, CDR1 is MNHEY and CDR2 is SMNVEV (reference sequence). There are 13 residues in the CDR3. Described time point: pre-treatment sample, taken before nivolumab and TIL therapy. Enrollment ran from October 2017 to early 2020. Sequencing used immunoSEQ v3. Libraries were sequenced to approximately 2 million read pairs (survey) or roughly 4.5-6.5 million (deep). Repertoires were generated with immunoSEQ multiplex PCR, while TCRdb's copy carries only in-frame clones and drops some. The table has approximately 47,000 clones, about 86% seen once. This clone occurred a few times.

This TCR came from a person between 30 and 80 years old with non-small cell lung cancer. The rearrangement joins TRBV27 to TRBJ1-5, with D tentatively TRBD1 (5 bases). Sequences were derived from blood, sampled at baseline. The CDR3 DNA reads TGTGCCAGCAGTTTGGGGCGCAATCAGCCCCAGCATTTT. Residues: CASSLGRNQPQHF.